This T cell receptor beta chain was obtained from a study of shared clonotypes between healthy human individuals. Study-wide findings and caveats: Relative to their counterparts shared across all four donors, non-shared clonotypes exhibited diminished generation probabilities.

This clone has only one observation. Its antigen is not identified. Trimming cost V 5 bases and J 0 bases; bases outside gene matches: 3. The CDR3 runs to 15 residues. Germline V gene data show CDR1 as SGHNT and CDR2 as YENEEA. Method: immunoSEQ multiplex PCR; TCRdb's copy keeps in-frame clones and lacks some. This sample yields approximately 400,000 clones, of which approximately 97% are seen a single time; 0.32% belongs to the top ten. This receptor was obtained from a man aged 25-45 years in good health. This chain joins TRBV11-3 and TRBJ2-4; 8 bases are a match to TRBD2. Sequenced material: memory CD8+ T cells sorted from blood. Subset: CD45RO+ cells pooled with CCR7-negative TemRA cells. CDR3 nucleotide sequence: TGTGCCAGCAGCATCCTAGCGGGAGCCAAAAACATTCAGTACTTC. Encoded protein: CASSILAGAKNIQYF.